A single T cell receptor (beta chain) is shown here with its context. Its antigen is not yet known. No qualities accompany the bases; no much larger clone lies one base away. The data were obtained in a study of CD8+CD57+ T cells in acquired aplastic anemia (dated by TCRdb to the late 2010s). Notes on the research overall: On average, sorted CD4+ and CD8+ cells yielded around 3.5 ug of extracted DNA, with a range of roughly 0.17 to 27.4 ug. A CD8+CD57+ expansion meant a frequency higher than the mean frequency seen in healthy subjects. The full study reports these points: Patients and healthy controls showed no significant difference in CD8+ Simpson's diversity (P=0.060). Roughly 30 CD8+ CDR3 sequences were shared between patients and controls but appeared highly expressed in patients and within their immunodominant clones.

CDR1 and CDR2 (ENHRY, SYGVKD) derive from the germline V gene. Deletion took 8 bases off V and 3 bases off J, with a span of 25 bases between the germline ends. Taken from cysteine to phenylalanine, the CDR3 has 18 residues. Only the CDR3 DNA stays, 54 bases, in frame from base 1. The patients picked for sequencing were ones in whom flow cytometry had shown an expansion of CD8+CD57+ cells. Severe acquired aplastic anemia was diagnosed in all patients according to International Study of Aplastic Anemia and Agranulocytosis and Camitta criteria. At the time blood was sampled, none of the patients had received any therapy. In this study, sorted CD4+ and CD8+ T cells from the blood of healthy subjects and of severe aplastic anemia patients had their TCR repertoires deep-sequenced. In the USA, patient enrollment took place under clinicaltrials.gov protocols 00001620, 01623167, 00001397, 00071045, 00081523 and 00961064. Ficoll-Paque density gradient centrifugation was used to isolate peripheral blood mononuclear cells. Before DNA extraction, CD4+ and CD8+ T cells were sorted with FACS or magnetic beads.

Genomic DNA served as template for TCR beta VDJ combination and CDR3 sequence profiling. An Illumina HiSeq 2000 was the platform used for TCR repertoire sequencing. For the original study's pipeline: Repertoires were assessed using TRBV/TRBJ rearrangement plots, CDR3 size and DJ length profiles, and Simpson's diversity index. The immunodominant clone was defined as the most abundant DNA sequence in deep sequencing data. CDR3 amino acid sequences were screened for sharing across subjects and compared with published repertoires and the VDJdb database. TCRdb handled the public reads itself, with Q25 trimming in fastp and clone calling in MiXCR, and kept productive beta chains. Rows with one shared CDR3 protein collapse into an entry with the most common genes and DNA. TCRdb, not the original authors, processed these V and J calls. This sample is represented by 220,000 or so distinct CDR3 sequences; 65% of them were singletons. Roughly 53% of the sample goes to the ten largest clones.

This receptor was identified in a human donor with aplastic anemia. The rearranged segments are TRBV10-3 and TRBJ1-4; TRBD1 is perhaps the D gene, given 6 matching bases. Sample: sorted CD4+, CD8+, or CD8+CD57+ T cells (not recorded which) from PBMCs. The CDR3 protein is CAISHHGAGGKSNEKLFF. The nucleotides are TGTGCCATCTCACATCACGGGGCTGGGGGCAAGTCTAATGAAAAACTGTTTTTT.